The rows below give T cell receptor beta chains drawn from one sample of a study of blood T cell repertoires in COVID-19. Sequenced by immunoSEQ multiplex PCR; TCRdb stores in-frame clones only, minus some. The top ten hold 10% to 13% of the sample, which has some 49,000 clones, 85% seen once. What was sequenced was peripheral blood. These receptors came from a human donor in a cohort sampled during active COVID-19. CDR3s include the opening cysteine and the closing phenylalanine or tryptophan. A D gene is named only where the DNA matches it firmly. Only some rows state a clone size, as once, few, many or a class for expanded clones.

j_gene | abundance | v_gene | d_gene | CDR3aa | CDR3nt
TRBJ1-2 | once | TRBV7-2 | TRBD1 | CASSIPGQPNYGYTF | TGTGCCAGCAGCATTCCGGGACAGCCCAACTATGGCTACACCTTC
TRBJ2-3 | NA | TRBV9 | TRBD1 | CASSVRGTGSTDTQYF | TGTGCCAGCAGCGTACGAGGGACAGGTAGCACAGATACGCAGTATTTT
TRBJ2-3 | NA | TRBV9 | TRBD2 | CASTRGGSAPDTQYF | TGTGCCAGCACCCGGGGCGGGAGCGCCCCAGATACGCAGTATTTT
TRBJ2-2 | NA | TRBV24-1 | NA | CATSDNRGAGPSGELFF | TGTGCCACCAGTGATAATCGGGGGGCGGGCCCCTCCGGGGAGCTGTTTTTT
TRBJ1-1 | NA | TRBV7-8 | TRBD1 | CASSLLVPRDRGRLTEAFF | TGTGCCAGCAGCTTACTTGTCCCCCGGGACAGGGGGCGACTCACTGAAGCTTTCTTT
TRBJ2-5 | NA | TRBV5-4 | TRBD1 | CASSLRTGEDTETQYF | TGTGCCAGCAGCTTGCGGACAGGGGAGGACACGGAGACCCAGTACTTC
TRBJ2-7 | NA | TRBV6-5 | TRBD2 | CASSRLAGSYEQYF | TGTGCCAGCAGTCGACTAGCGGGAAGCTACGAGCAGTACTTC
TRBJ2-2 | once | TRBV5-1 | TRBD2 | CASSLSPTSGTKLTNTGELFF | TGCGCCAGCAGCTTGTCACCGACTAGCGGGACAAAACTAACGAACACCGGGGAGCTGTTTTTT
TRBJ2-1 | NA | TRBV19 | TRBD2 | CASSSPGGTYNEQFF | TGTGCCAGTAGTAGCCCGGGGGGGACCTACAATGAGCAGTTCTTC
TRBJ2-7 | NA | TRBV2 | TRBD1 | CASSPGTGLSYEQYF | TGTGCCAGCAGCCCCGGGACAGGTTTATCCTACGAGCAGTACTTC
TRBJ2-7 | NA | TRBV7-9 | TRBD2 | CASSFRTSGRGQYF | TGTGCCAGCAGCTTTAGGACTAGCGGGCGCGGCCAGTACTTC
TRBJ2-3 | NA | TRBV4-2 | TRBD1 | CASRPGQGTDTQYF | TGTGCCAGTAGACCGGGACAGGGGACAGATACGCAGTATTTT
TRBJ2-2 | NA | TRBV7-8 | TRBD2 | CASSLDLAVGELFF | TGTGCCAGCAGCTTAGACCTAGCGGTCGGGGAGCTGTTTTTT
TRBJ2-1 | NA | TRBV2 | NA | CASSETRTYNEQFF | TGTGCCAGCAGTGAAACAAGGACTTACAATGAGCAGTTCTTC
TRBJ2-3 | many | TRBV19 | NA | CASSQRTVTDTQYF | TGTGCCAGTAGTCAACGGACAGTCACAGATACGCAGTATTTT
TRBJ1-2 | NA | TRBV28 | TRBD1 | CASSHGQGAYGYTF | TGTGCCAGCAGTCACGGACAGGGGGCGTATGGCTACACCTTC
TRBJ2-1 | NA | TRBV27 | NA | CASSLSLNNEQFF | TGTGCCAGCAGTTTATCACTAAACAATGAGCAGTTCTTC
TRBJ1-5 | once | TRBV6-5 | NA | CASSPYSNQPQHF | TGTGCCAGCAGTCCGTATAGCAATCAGCCCCAGCATTTT
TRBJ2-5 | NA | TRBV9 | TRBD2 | CASSDRTSGRQETQYF | TGTGCCAGCAGCGACCGAACTAGCGGGAGGCAAGAGACCCAGTACTTC
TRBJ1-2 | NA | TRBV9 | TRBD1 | CASSDGQGSGYTF | TGTGCCAGCAGCGATGGACAGGGGAGCGGCTACACCTTC
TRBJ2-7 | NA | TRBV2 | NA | CASRGRDGHEQYF | TGTGCCAGCAGGGGCCGGGATGGCCACGAGCAGTACTTC
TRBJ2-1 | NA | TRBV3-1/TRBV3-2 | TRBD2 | CASSQEEGLTNNEQFF | TGTGCCAGCAGCCAAGAAGAGGGACTAACGAACAATGAGCAGTTCTTC
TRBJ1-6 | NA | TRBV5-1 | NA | CASSGGGRDSPLHF | TGCGCCAGCAGCGGCGGGGGGCGAGATTCACCCCTCCACTTT
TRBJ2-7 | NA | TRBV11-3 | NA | CASSLGHGGSSYEQYF | TGTGCCAGCAGCTTAGGTCATGGGGGGTCGTCCTACGAGCAGTACTTC
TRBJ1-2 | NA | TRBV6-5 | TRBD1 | CASRVTGGNDGYTF | TGTGCCAGCAGGGTTACAGGGGGTAACGATGGCTACACCTTC
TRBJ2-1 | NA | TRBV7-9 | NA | CASSFGVAGSYNEQFF | TGTGCCAGCAGCTTTGGAGTGGCGGGTTCCTACAATGAGCAGTTCTTC
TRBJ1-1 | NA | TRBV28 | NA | CASSYRGGGNTEAFF | TGTGCCAGCAGTTACCGGGGAGGAGGAAACACTGAAGCTTTCTTT
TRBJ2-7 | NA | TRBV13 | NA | CASSRGGEQYF | TGTGCCAGCAGCCGCGGCGGTGAGCAGTACTTC
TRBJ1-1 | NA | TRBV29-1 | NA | CSPREDPNTEAFF | TGCAGCCCAAGGGAGGACCCGAACACTGAAGCTTTCTTT
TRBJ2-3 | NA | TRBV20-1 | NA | CSASRQGSTDTQYF | TGCAGTGCTAGTCGGCAGGGCAGCACAGATACGCAGTATTTT
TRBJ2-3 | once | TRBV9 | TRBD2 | CASSSQTSAYTDTQYF | TGTGCCAGCAGCTCCCAGACTAGCGCTTACACAGATACGCAGTATTTT
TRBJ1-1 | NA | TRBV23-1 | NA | CASSQAGAMNTEAFF | TGCGCCAGCAGTCAAGCAGGGGCAATGAACACTGAAGCTTTCTTT
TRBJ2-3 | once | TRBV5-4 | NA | CASSQDSTSTDTQYF | TGTGCCAGCAGTCAGGACAGCACCAGCACAGATACGCAGTATTTT